These 5 T cell receptor beta chains were sequenced from one sample in a study of control samples from healthy donors and cancer patients. Profiled with immunoSEQ multiplex PCR; TCRdb holds only in-frame clones, not every one. The sample has 55,000 to 75,000 clones; more than 70% are singletons. Sequenced material: PBMCs. Receptors were obtained from a woman aged 45 to 65 with head and neck cancer.

The rearrangement links TRBV6-6 to TRBJ1-5; 10 bases are a match to TRBD1. Germline lookup yields CDR1 MNHNY and CDR2 SVGAGI (reference sequence). V shed 5 bases, J shed 1 base, and the junction held 5 bases outside the gene matches. This CDR3 is 16 amino acids long. The CDR3 loop is CASSPRTGGSNQPQHF. As DNA, the CDR3 is TGTGCCAGCAGTCCTAGGACAGGGGGAAGCAATCAGCCCCAGCATTTT.

The chain's CDR3 is CASSPRQVAYEQYF. In DNA, the CDR3 is TGTGCCAGCAGCCCCCGACAGGTTGCCTACGAGCAGTACTTC. The gene calls are TRBV7-2 and TRBJ2-7, with D possibly being TRBD1 (6 bases). The CDR3 length is 14 residues. CDR1 is SGHTA and CDR2 is FQGNSA in the germline V gene. V lost 5 bases and J 2 bases, leaving 13 bases between the germline ends.

This clone was recorded only once. The J gene is TRBJ1-1, the V gene TRBV10-3; possibly TRBD1 for D (5 bases). Germline V CDR1 and CDR2: ENHRY, SYGVKD. Trimming took 7 bases from V and 4 from J, leaving 16 bases between them. The CDR3 covers 14 residues. The CDR3 here is CAIIRTPGTTEAFF. In DNA, the CDR3 is TGTGCCATCATTAGGACGCCCGGGACCACTGAAGCTTTCTTT.

The V call is TRBV5-4, the J call TRBJ2-1; the D is unclear. The CDR3 has 12 residues. Trimming left V 0 bases short and J 8 bases short, with 6 bases between. Germline values: CDR1 SGHNT, CDR2 YYREEE (reference sequence). In DNA, the CDR3 is TGTGCCAGCAGCTTGGAGGGTGATGAGCAGTTCTTC. Protein: CASSLEGDEQFF. Drawing the rest from reference TRBV5-4 and TRBJ2-1, the complete variable domain is ETGVTQSPTHLIKTRGQQVTLRCSSQSGHNTVSWYQQALGQGPQFIFQYYREEENGRGNFPPRFSGLQFPNYSSELNVNALELDDSALYLCASSLEGDEQFFGPGTRLTVL.

The genes are TRBV4-3 and TRBJ2-1, with 7 bases aligning to TRBD1. Germline V gene data show CDR1 as LGHNA and CDR2 as YSLEER. V shed 4 bases and J 0 bases; nucleotides not matched to a gene: 9. This CDR3 has 17 amino acids. Here the CDR3 reads CASSRALGQSSYNEQFF. The DNA of the CDR3 is TGCGCCAGCAGCCGAGCGCTGGGACAGAGCTCCTACAATGAGCAGTTCTTC.